This T cell receptor (beta chain) was sequenced during a study of blood T cells in healthy people across ages. A second PCR, run for about 7 to 11 cycles, used a sample-barcoded 5' primer plus a J-beta primer mix. MiXCR was run by TCRdb on the 5' RACE reads, yielding one entry per CDR3 protein. The sample has over 700,000 distinct CDR3 sequences; roughly 25% are singletons. Trimming left V 6 bases short and J 8 bases short, with 13 bases between. Germline V gene lookup returns CDR1 MNHEY and CDR2 SVGEGT. The CDR3 sequence is 12 residues long. The same sample was also used in a study of T cells of mothers and their children. From that report: With unrelated pairs as the comparison, related mother-child pairs had a slightly higher overlap that was not significant.

The specimen sequenced was blood. This clonotype originated in a boy younger than 18 in good health. The rearrangement links TRBV6-2 or TRBV6-3 to TRBJ1-2; possibly TRBD1 for D (6 bases). The CDR3 nucleotides are TGTGCCAGCAGCTGGGACACAAGGGGCTACACCTTC. Amino acid sequence: CASSWDTRGYTF.